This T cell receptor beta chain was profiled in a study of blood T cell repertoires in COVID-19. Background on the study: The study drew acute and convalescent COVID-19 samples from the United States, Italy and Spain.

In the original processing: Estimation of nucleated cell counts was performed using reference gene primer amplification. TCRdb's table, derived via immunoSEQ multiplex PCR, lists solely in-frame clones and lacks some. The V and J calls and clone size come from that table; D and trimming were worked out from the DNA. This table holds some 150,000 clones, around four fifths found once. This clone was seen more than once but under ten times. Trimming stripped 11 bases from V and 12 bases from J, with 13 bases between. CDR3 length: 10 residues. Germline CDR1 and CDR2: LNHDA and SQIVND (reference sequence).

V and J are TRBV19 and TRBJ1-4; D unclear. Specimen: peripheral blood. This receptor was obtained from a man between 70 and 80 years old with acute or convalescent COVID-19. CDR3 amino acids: CAAGRAQLFF. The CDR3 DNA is TGTGCCGCCGGGAGGGCCCAACTGTTTTTT.